The clone carrying this T cell receptor beta chain was seen just once. Its antigen is not identified. These data belong to a study of cytomegalovirus exposure and HLA in healthy donors. In the study overall: Clustering assigned 70% to 90% of the approximately 390 genotyped donors to the Caucasian-associated ancestry cluster.

The CDR3 spans 19 residues. Germline CDR1 SGHDN, CDR2 FVKESK. V was clipped by 0 bases and J by 2 bases, with 17 bases between them. The PCR made use of 60 Vbeta and 13 Jbeta primers. Repertoires were generated with immunoSEQ multiplex PCR, while TCRdb's copy carries only in-frame clones and drops some. The table has about 140,000 clones, roughly 80% seen once. Study-level results: Reportedly, HLA-A and HLA-B alleles of most subjects were accurately predicted from TCR beta. In a later analysis, a missense DCLRE1C variant was linked to TCR beta V- and J-gene trimming. In all likelihood, a cluster of highly shared sequence variants was a sequencing artifact.

This chain links TRBV14 with TRBJ2-6; no clear D. The sequence derives from a man aged 18-30 years in good health and CMV-seronegative. Input material: PBMCs. DNA of the CDR3: TGTGCCAGCAGCCAAGAAAAGGCGGTAGCCTTAGCTGGGGCCAACGTCCTGACTTTC. As protein: CASSQEKAVALAGANVLTF.